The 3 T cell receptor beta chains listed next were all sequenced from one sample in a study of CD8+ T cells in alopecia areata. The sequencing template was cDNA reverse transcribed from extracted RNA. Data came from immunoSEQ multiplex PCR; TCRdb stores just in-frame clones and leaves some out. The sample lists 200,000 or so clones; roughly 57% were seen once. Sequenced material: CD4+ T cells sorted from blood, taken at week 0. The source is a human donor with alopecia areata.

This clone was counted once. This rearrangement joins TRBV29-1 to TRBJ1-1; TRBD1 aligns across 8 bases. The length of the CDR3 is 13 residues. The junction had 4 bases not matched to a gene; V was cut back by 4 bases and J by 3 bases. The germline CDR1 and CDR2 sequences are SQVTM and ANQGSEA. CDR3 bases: TGCAGCGTTGTACACAGGGGGTACACTGAAGCTTTCTTT. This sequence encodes CSVVHRGYTEAFF.

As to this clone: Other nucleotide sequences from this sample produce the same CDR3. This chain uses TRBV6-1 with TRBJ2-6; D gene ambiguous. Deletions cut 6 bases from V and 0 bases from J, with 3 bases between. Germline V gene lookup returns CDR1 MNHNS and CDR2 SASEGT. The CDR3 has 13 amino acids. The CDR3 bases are TGTGCCAGCAGCTACTCTGGGGCCAACGTCCTGACTTTC. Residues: CASSYSGANVLTF.

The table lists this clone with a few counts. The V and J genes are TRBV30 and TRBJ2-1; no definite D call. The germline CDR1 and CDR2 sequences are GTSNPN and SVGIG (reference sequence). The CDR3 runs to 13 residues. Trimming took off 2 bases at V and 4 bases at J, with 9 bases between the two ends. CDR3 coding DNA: TGTGCCTGGAGTATCCGGCTATACAATGAGCAGTTCTTC. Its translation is CAWSIRLYNEQFF. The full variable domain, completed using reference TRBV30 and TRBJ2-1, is SQTIHQWPATLVQPVGSPLSLECTVEGTSNPNLYWYRQAAGRGLQLLFYSVGIGQISSEVPQNLSASRPQDRQFILSSKKLLLSDSGFYLCAWSIRLYNEQFFGPGTRLTVL.